This is a list of T cell receptor beta chains from one sample in a study of beta chain features in type 1 diabetes. Using immunoSEQ multiplex PCR, the repertoire was profiled, and TCRdb retains in-frame clones only, with some absent. In the table there are hundreds of thousands of clones, roughly 12% of which are singletons. The sequenced sample was naive CD4+ T cells from blood. These TCRs come from a man aged 18 to 29 in good health. Each CDR3 is given with its conserved first and last residue. A D gene is named only where the DNA matches it firmly. Some rows mark clone size as missing; the rest say once, few, many or name a class of expanded clone.

size	V	D	J	length	DNA	CDR3
-	TRBV7-3	-	TRBJ2-2	15	TGTGCCAGCAGCTTAACCCCGGGTAACACCGGGGAGCTGTTTTTT	CASSLTPGNTGELFF
few	TRBV4-3	TRBD1	TRBJ1-3	16	TGCGCCAGCAGCCGCCCCGGGACAGGGGCTGGAAACACCATATATTTT	CASSRPGTGAGNTIYF
-	TRBV5-4	-	TRBJ2-1	14	TGTGCCAGCAGCTTGGGACAGGTCGGAAATGAGCAGTTCTTC	CASSLGQVGNEQFF
few	TRBV5-1	TRBD1	TRBJ2-2	16	TGCGCCAGCAGCTCCCGACAGGGGTCGAACACCGGGGAGCTGTTTTTT	CASSSRQGSNTGELFF
-	TRBV28	-	TRBJ2-6	15	TGTGCCAGCAGTTTACAGGGCTCTGGGGCCAACGTCCTGACTTTC	CASSLQGSGANVLTF
-	TRBV10-3	-	TRBJ2-7	11	TGTGCCATCAGGGACAGCGACGAGCAGTACTTC	CAIRDSDEQYF
-	TRBV5-6	-	TRBJ1-5	17	TGTGCCAGCAGCTTGGGGTGGTGGCAAAATAGCAATCAGCCCCAGCATTTT	CASSLGWWQNSNQPQHF
few	TRBV6-5	TRBD2	TRBJ2-1	16	TGTGCCAGCAGTTCCCCGGGGGACCCGGGGGGTAATGAGCAGTTCTTC	CASSSPGDPGGNEQFF
-	TRBV5-4	TRBD2	TRBJ2-7	14	TGTGCCAGCAGGTTAGCGGGAGGGGGCTACGAGCAGTACTTC	CASRLAGGGYEQYF
-	TRBV4-1	-	TRBJ1-2	15	TGCGCCAGCAGCCAAGATAATGGCAGGAACTATGGCTACACCTTC	CASSQDNGRNYGYTF
-	TRBV2	TRBD2	TRBJ2-5	15	TGTGCCAGCAGCGCCCCACTAGCGGACCAAGAGACCCAGTACTTC	CASSAPLADQETQYF
few	TRBV6-5	TRBD1	TRBJ1-4	14	TGTGCCAGCAGTTTGGGACAGGGATGGGGAAAACTGTTTTTT	CASSLGQGWGKLFF
-	TRBV15	-	TRBJ1-2	16	TGTGCCACCAGCAGAGTTTTTCCACGACAGCGCGATGGCTACACCTTC	CATSRVFPRQRDGYTF
-	TRBV7-6	-	TRBJ2-3	13	TGTGCCAGCGCCCTAGGGGCCCGAGATACGCAGTATTTT	CASALGARDTQYF
-	TRBV21-1	-	TRBJ2-7	18	TGTGCCAGCTCAATAACCCATTTGGGGGTGGCGGGACCCTACGAGCAGTACTTC	CASSITHLGVAGPYEQYF
few	TRBV30	TRBD1	TRBJ1-2	13	TGTGCCTGGTTAGGGGGCGACGGCTATGGCTACACCTTC	CAWLGGDGYGYTF
few	TRBV2	TRBD1	TRBJ1-2	14	TGTGCCAGCAGTGAATGGCAGGGGGAGTCTGGCTACACCTTC	CASSEWQGESGYTF
-	TRBV12-5	TRBD1	TRBJ1-1	13	TGTGCTAGTGGTTATCAAGCCGGGACAGGTGTTCTCTTT	CASGYQAGTGVLF
-	TRBV7-9	-	TRBJ1-2	14	TGTGCCAGCAGGAGGGGAGGGGAGGAGGATGGCTACACCTTC	CASRRGGEEDGYTF
-	TRBV4-3	-	TRBJ1-2	15	TGCGCCAGCAGCCAAGACATGTCCGGAGCCGAGTTTCGCACCTTC	CASSQDMSGAEFRTF
few	TRBV7-3	-	TRBJ2-5	15	TGTGCCAGCAGCCCAAGGGGGAACAGTCAAGAGACCCAGTACTTC	CASSPRGNSQETQYF
-	TRBV7-2	TRBD2	TRBJ2-7	15	TGTGCCAGCAGCCTAAGGACTAGCGGGGACTACGAGCAGTACTTC	CASSLRTSGDYEQYF
-	TRBV19	-	TRBJ1-1	15	TGTGCCAGTAGTACCCAAATTACAGGCAACACTGAAGCTTTCTTT	CASSTQITGNTEAFF
few	TRBV7-7	-	TRBJ2-1	13	TGTGCCAGCAGCTTAGGCGAAGACAATGAGCAGTTCTTC	CASSLGEDNEQFF
-	TRBV5-1	-	TRBJ2-2	16	TGCGCCAGCAGCCCCTTGGCTAGCCGAGACACCGGGGAGCTGTTTTTT	CASSPLASRDTGELFF
few	TRBV28	TRBD1	TRBJ2-2	16	TGTGCCAGCAGCAAATCCGGGACAGGGACCCTCGGGGAGCTGTTTTTT	CASSKSGTGTLGELFF
-	TRBV7-2	-	TRBJ1-4	13	TGTGCCAGCAGCTTATCAGTGAATGAAAAACTGTTTTTT	CASSLSVNEKLFF
few	TRBV30	-	TRBJ1-1	11	TGTGCCTGGAGTGTACAACAGGCGGCTTTCTTT	CAWSVQQAAFF
few	TRBV28	TRBD2	TRBJ2-7	16	TGTGCCAGCAGTCGTACTGGGGCTAGCGGGACCGGGGAGCAGTACTTC	CASSRTGASGTGEQYF
-	TRBV6-1	-	TRBJ2-3	15	TGTGCCAGCAGTGAAGGAGGGTTGGGCACAGATACGCAGTATTTT	CASSEGGLGTDTQYF
-	TRBV13	-	TRBJ2-5	16	TGTGCCAGCAGCTTAGGCCGGCGAGTCGGGAGAGAGACCCAGTACTTC	CASSLGRRVGRETQYF
few	TRBV19	-	TRBJ1-2	15	TGTGCCAGTACCCGTATCCTGGCCCCATACTATGGCTACACCTTC	CASTRILAPYYGYTF
few	TRBV7-2	-	TRBJ1-1	13	TGTGCCAGCAGCTTAGATGATTTCGGCGGTGATTTCTTT	CASSLDDFGGDFF
few	TRBV7-2	TRBD2	TRBJ2-3	15	TGTGCCAGCAGCTTAGTTGGAGCGGGAGAGGATACGCAGTATTTT	CASSLVGAGEDTQYF
few	TRBV7-2	-	TRBJ2-2	13	TGTGCCAGCAGCGCCAGGATTACCGGGGAGCTGTTTTTT	CASSARITGELFF
-	TRBV25-1	TRBD1	TRBJ1-2	14	TGTGCCAGCAGTGAATCGGGGACAGGTGGTGGCTACACCTTC	CASSESGTGGGYTF
few	TRBV5-6	-	TRBJ1-2	13	TGTGCCAGCATCTTCCGGGACAATTATGGCTACACCTTC	CASIFRDNYGYTF
-	TRBV7-3	TRBD2	TRBJ2-1	16	TGTGCCAGCAGCTCCCGGACTAGCGGCACCTACAATGAGCAGTTCTTC	CASSSRTSGTYNEQFF
-	TRBV13	-	TRBJ2-7	14	TGTGCCAGCAGCGCCGTGGGGGCACACTACGAGCAGTACTTC	CASSAVGAHYEQYF
few	TRBV5-6	-	TRBJ2-7	15	TGTGCCAGCAGCTTGTTCGGTTCCAGGGATTACGAGCAGTACTTC	CASSLFGSRDYEQYF
few	TRBV5-1	-	TRBJ2-1	17	TGCGCCAGCAGCTTGGGAGGAGGGTCCCCCGTAAACAATGAGCAGTTCTTC	CASSLGGGSPVNNEQFF
few	TRBV20-1	TRBD1	TRBJ2-3	10	TGCAGTGCGCACAGGGGTACGCAGTATTTT	CSAHRGTQYF
once	TRBV28	-	TRBJ2-5	16	TGTGCCAGCATGCCCAGGACAAGGAAGTTGGAAGAGACCCAGTACTTC	CASMPRTRKLEETQYF
-	TRBV7-2	-	TRBJ2-1	12	TGTGCCAGCAGGATAGCGGACAATGAGCAGTTCTTC	CASRIADNEQFF
few	TRBV5-1	TRBD2	TRBJ2-3	17	TGCGCCAGCAGCTTGGCTCGACTAGCGGCAAACACAGATACGCAGTATTTT	CASSLARLAANTDTQYF